Below are 22 T cell receptor beta chains sequenced from a single sample in a study of cytomegalovirus exposure and HLA in healthy donors. PCR was performed using 60 Vbeta and 13 Jbeta primers. This table comes from immunoSEQ multiplex PCR, and its TCRdb copy is limited to in-frame clones, with some not included. The table records 200,000 to 250,000 clones, around 80% of them present only once. The sequenced material came from PBMCs. Source of these receptors: a man aged 40-49 years in good health and CMV-seronegative.

The chain is built from TRBV7-9 and TRBJ1-5; maybe TRBD1 (6 bases). With 5 bases removed from V and 4 bases from J, the gap between germline ends came to 15 bases. Germline loops: CDR1 SEHNR, CDR2 FQNEAQ (reference sequence). This CDR3 comprises 15 residues. CDR3 sequence reads: CASSRGGGWNQPQHF. CDR3 nucleotides: TGTGCCAGCAGCCGGGGAGGGGGTTGGAATCAGCCCCAGCATTTT.

This clone came up a few times. This chain joins TRBV5-8 and TRBJ2-1; no reliable D call. V lost 0 bases, J lost 9 bases, and 4 bases lay in between. The CDR3 loop spans 11 amino acids. The germline V gene has CDR1 SGHTS and CDR2 YDEGEE. CDR3 nucleotide sequence: TGTGCCAGCAGCTTGGCAGTTGAGCAGTTCTTC. It is translated as CASSLAVEQFF.

About this clone itself: Distinct nucleotide sequences in the sample also encode this CDR3. This chain connects TRBV4-2 to TRBJ2-7; perhaps TRBD1 as D (6 bases). The CDR3 has 15 amino acids. Trimming cost V 0 bases and J 2 bases, with 11 bases left between them. Germline loops: CDR1 LGHNA, CDR2 YNFKEQ. DNA of the CDR3: TGTGCCAGCAGCCAAGAACAGGGACGGCCCTACGAGCAGTACTTC. It codes for CASSQEQGRPYEQYF.

The chain links TRBV4-3 to TRBJ2-4; 10 bases are a match to TRBD2. The CDR3 contains 16 residues. Germline values: CDR1 LGHNA, CDR2 YSLEER. V shed 1 base, J shed 7 bases, and the junction held 7 bases outside the gene matches. The CDR3 nucleotides are TGCGCCAGCAGCCAAGTTTCTAGCGGGGGATTGAACATTCAGTACTTC. Its protein product is CASSQVSSGGLNIQYF.

This clone was seen just once. Distinct nucleotide sequences in the sample also encode this CDR3. The gene calls are TRBV27 and TRBJ2-7; tentative D call: TRBD2 (6 bases). Germline V gene lookup returns CDR1 MNHEY and CDR2 SMNVEV (reference sequence). This CDR3 has 14 residues. V lost 3 bases and J 4 bases, leaving 13 bases between the germline ends. CDR3 sequence: CASSFSVGGYEQYF. DNA of the CDR3: TGTGCCAGCAGTTTCAGCGTGGGAGGTTACGAGCAGTACTTC.

V gene TRBV7-6 combines with J gene TRBJ2-7; 10 positions agree with TRBD2. The CDR3 runs to 14 residues. Germline lookup yields CDR1 SGHVS and CDR2 FNYEAQ. V lost 5 bases to trimming and J lost 2 bases; unmatched junction nucleotides: 3. In DNA form, the CDR3 reads TGTGCCAGCAGCCGGGGACTAGCGACCTACGAGCAGTACTTC. It is translated as CASSRGLATYEQYF. Supplemented by reference TRBV7-6 and TRBJ2-7, the full variable domain reads GAGVSQSPRYKVTKRGQDVALRCDPISGHVSLYWYRQALGQGPEFLTYFNYEAQQDKSGLPNDRFSAERPEGSISTLTIQRTEQRDSAMYRCASSRGLATYEQYFGPGTRLTVT.

The CDR3 here is CASSEAPVASAYNEQFF. CDR3 sequence (DNA): TGTGCCAGCAGTGAAGCGCCCGTGGCTAGCGCATACAATGAGCAGTTCTTC. This sequence joins TRBV2 and TRBJ2-1; maybe TRBD2 (6 bases). The CDR3 spans 17 residues. Germline values: CDR1 SNHLY, CDR2 FYNNEI. Trimming stripped 0 bases from V and 4 bases from J, with 16 bases between. Combining the CDR3 with reference TRBV2 and TRBJ2-1 gives the whole variable domain EPEVTQTPSHQVTQMGQEVILRCVPISNHLYFYWYRQILGQKVEFLVSFYNNEISEKSEIFDDQFSVERPDGSNFTLKIRSTKLEDSAMYFCASSEAPVASAYNEQFFGPGTRLTVL.

This clone was counted only a few times. The CDR3 DNA sequence: TGTGCCAGCAGTGATTCGGGGGGCGAGCAGTACTTC. It encodes CASSDSGGEQYF. V is TRBV5-4 and J is TRBJ2-7, with 7 bases matching TRBD2. From germline, CDR1 is SGHNT and CDR2 YYREEE (reference sequence). The CDR3 extends over 12 amino acids. V shed 5 bases and J 6 bases; nucleotides not matched to a gene: 5. Combining the CDR3 with reference TRBV5-4 and TRBJ2-7 gives the whole variable domain ETGVTQSPTHLIKTRGQQVTLRCSSQSGHNTVSWYQQALGQGPQFIFQYYREEENGRGNFPPRFSGLQFPNYSSELNVNALELDDSALYLCASSDSGGEQYFGPGTRLTVT.

CDR3 DNA: TGTGCCAGCAGTTTAAGGGGGCAGTTTGGAAACACCATATATTTT. The encoded protein is CASSLRGQFGNTIYF. The V gene is TRBV28, the J gene TRBJ1-3; 7 positions match TRBD1. The germline V gene encodes CDR1 MDHEN and CDR2 SYDVKM. The CDR3 contains 15 residues. V shed 2 bases and J 3 bases; nucleotides not matched to a gene: 4.

This clone was seen a single time. The chain employs TRBV19 and TRBJ2-3; 15 bases match TRBD2. V shed 5 bases and J 5 bases; nucleotides not matched to a gene: 11. Germline CDR1 is LNHDA and CDR2 is SQIVND (reference sequence). CDR3 size: 18 residues. The CDR3: CASSPGLAGGPTRDTQYF. CDR3 DNA sequence: TGTGCCAGTAGTCCCGGACTAGCGGGGGGGCCCACACGAGATACGCAGTATTTT.

The chain couples TRBV28 to TRBJ2-1; 7 bases fit TRBD1. Germline CDR1 reads MDHEN; CDR2 reads SYDVKM. V shed 2 bases, J shed 10 bases, and the junction held 2 bases outside the gene matches. The length of the CDR3 is 12 residues. As DNA, the CDR3 is TGTGCCAGCAGTTTAGACAGGGTGGAGCAGTTCTTC. Its protein is CASSLDRVEQFF.

This rearrangement joins TRBV13 to TRBJ2-3; D may be TRBD2 (6 bases). Germline V lookup: CDR1 PRHDT, CDR2 FYEKMQ (reference sequence). V was cut by 5 bases and J by 1 base, with 13 bases left in between. The CDR3 totals 15 residues. DNA for the CDR3: TGTGCCAGCAGCCCCTCACTAGCCCGCACAGATACGCAGTATTTT. It yields the protein CASSPSLARTDTQYF.

The V gene is TRBV7-9, the J gene TRBJ2-1; 9 positions match TRBD1. CDR3 length equals 15 residues. In germline, CDR1 is SEHNR, CDR2 FQNEAQ (reference sequence). V was pared by 4 bases and J by 4 bases, with 5 bases of the junction left unmatched. The CDR3 loop is CASSSTGGGYNEQFF. In nucleotides, the CDR3 is TGTGCCAGCAGCTCCACAGGGGGCGGGTACAATGAGCAGTTCTTC.

The chain carries TRBV7-2 and TRBJ2-7; unclear D gene. The CDR3 runs to 14 residues. V lost 5 bases and J 0 bases, leaving 11 bases between the germline ends. The V gene's germline CDR1 is SGHTA and CDR2 FQGNSA. CDR3 coding DNA: TGTGCCAGCAGCGGAGATTATGCCTCCTACGAGCAGTACTTC. This encodes CASSGDYASYEQYF.

This clone has only one observation. The chain recombines TRBV7-6 with TRBJ2-3; D possibly corresponds to TRBD2 (7 bases). Trimming shortened V by 4 bases and J by 4 bases, and 15 bases separated the two germline ends. The CDR3 length is 15 residues. Per the germline V gene, CDR1 is SGHVS and CDR2 is FNYEAQ. CDR3 bases: TGTGCCAGCAGCTCTAGGGGGGGGCGAGCAGATACGCAGTATTTT. Its translation: CASSSRGGRADTQYF.

This sequence joins TRBV7-9 and TRBJ1-6; 8 bases map to TRBD1. CDR1 SEHNR and CDR2 FQNEAQ come from the germline V gene (reference sequence). V shed 1 base, J shed 8 bases, and the junction held 4 bases outside the gene matches. This CDR3 is built from 15 residues. This chain's CDR3 is CASSLGTGWDSPLHF. The CDR3 region has the DNA TGTGCCAGCAGCTTAGGGACAGGGTGGGATTCACCCCTCCACTTT.

The chain is built from TRBV5-6 and TRBJ1-2; 12 bases line up with TRBD1. Germline CDR1 is SGHDT and CDR2 is YYEEEE. The CDR3 totals 17 residues. V lost 6 bases to trimming and J lost 2 bases; unmatched junction nucleotides: 11. For the CDR3, the DNA is TGTGCCAGCAACATGGGACAGGGGGCACCACGGAACTATGGCTACACCTTC. This encodes CASNMGQGAPRNYGYTF.

The gene calls are TRBV5-1 and TRBJ1-4; D gene ambiguous. CDR1 SGHRS and CDR2 YFSETQ come from the germline V gene. This CDR3 has 16 amino acids. V was shortened by 7 bases and J by 0 bases, with 16 bases between the two germline ends. CDR3 amino acids: CASGNSNSTTNEKLFF. CDR3 sequence (DNA): TGCGCCAGCGGAAATTCTAACAGCACAACTAATGAAAAACTGTTTTTT.

The chain links TRBV15 to TRBJ2-3, with 11 nucleotides matching TRBD2. The CDR3 loop spans 23 amino acids. CDR1 is LNHNV and CDR2 is YYDKDF in the germline V gene (reference sequence). V lost 0 bases to trimming and J lost 1 base; unmatched junction nucleotides: 21. This CDR3 reads CATSRDPDRFLAGGPGGTDTQYF. Here the CDR3 DNA reads TGTGCCACCAGCAGAGACCCCGACCGCTTCTTAGCGGGAGGGCCGGGGGGCACAGATACGCAGTATTTT.

The V and J genes are TRBV7-3 and TRBJ1-5, with 8 bases fitting TRBD1. CDR1 is SGHTA, CDR2 FQGTGA, per germline. V lost 6 bases, J lost 2 bases, and 3 bases stayed unmatched. This CDR3 contains 14 residues. The CDR3 nucleotides read TGTGCCAGCAGGCAGACAGGGGGCAATCAGCCCCAGCATTTT. Translated: CASRQTGGNQPQHF.

The rearrangement uses TRBV18 and TRBJ2-7; D unclear. Per germline, CDR1 KGHSH and CDR2 LQKENI. V was clipped by 6 bases and J by 5 bases, with 11 bases between them. This CDR3 is built from 12 residues. CDR3 sequence: CASSLYRDEQYF. CDR3 nucleotide sequence: TGTGCCAGCTCCCTGTACAGAGACGAGCAGTACTTC.

V and J are TRBV28 and TRBJ2-1, with 8 nucleotides matching TRBD2. The CDR3 contains 15 residues. Germline-derived CDR1 and CDR2 are MDHEN and SYDVKM. V shed 6 bases, J shed 8 bases, and the junction held 12 bases outside the gene matches. Written as DNA, the CDR3 is TGTGCCAGCAGAGCCAGCGGGAGACCTCTCGATGAGCAGTTCTTC. Translating it yields CASRASGRPLDEQFF.